This note documents a single T cell receptor (beta chain) sequence. The antigen is undetermined. The protocol was immunoSEQ multiplex PCR, while the TCRdb copy is restricted to in-frame clones and leaves out a portion. The table records around 990,000 clones, about 72% of them present only once. This entry is derived from a study of shared clonotypes between healthy human individuals. The wider study: CD4 naive cells filled three plates per donor, CD4 memory three, CD8 naive two and CD8 memory one.

Study results and caveats: How much donors shared clonotypes was expected to be affected by sequencing depth. On the whole, naive subsets had larger estimated richness than memory subsets had.

The ends lost 2 bases at V and 7 bases at J; junction bases unmatched: 4. The CDR3 is made up of 16 amino acids. CDR1 is MGHDK, CDR2 SYGVNS, per germline. The clonotype comes from a man between 18 and 29 years old in good health. Some clones in this sample may be carry-over from other donors' samples. V usage is TRBV25-1 and J usage is TRBJ2-1; 14 bases are shared with TRBD2. Sequences were obtained from memory CD4+ T cells from PBMCs. Subset reported: CD45RA-negative fraction. CDR3: CASSERTSGRKNEQFF. The DNA for the CDR3 is TGTGCCAGCAGTGAAAGGACTAGCGGGAGGAAGAATGAGCAGTTCTTC.